The entry that follows covers one T cell receptor beta chain sequence. This clone was seen repeatedly, ten times or more. No cognate antigen has been identified for it. No base qualities exist here, and no much larger clone lies one base off it. This record belongs to a study of T cell responses to AZD1222 COVID-19 vaccine (dated by TCRdb to the early 2020s). Context from the whole study: Because spike-specific TCR depth and breadth did not differ between the two schedules, AZD1222 recipients who got a second dose at roughly 4 weeks were pooled with those who got a second dose at roughly 12 weeks. A total of just over 230 trial participants underwent TCR sequencing, of whom about 210 had received two doses of AZD1222 and roughly 26 had received two doses of the MenACWY control vaccine. Trial participants were enrolled by age into subgroups of 18-55, 56-69 and 70-plus years, and roughly 150, 30 and 60 TCR-sequenced participants, respectively, were included in these subgroups. Study-level results and caveats: A significant rise in spike-specific TCR breadth and depth was observed after two AZD1222 doses relative to day 0 and relative to MenACWY recipients. Only a handful of AZD1222 recipients were SARS-CoV-2 seropositive at baseline, limiting conclusions about previously exposed vaccinees. Because no samples from the day 14 peak response were available, repertoires could be characterized only after the peak T cell response. The 56-69-year group was small, and its depth increase did not reach significance, likely because of low power. Reportedly, almost half of the unique spike-specific TCRs recognized epitopes lying outside the regions that are mutated in the B.1.351 and B.1.1.7 variants. The whole spike protein was spanned by vaccine-associated CD4 TCRs, and dominant responses were seen in regions 160-218 and 743-854. Participants were mostly white British and included more females than males, and it was suggested by the authors that clonal diversity may have been underestimated.

Based on the germline V gene (reference sequence), the CDR1 and CDR2 sequences are LNHDA and SQIVND. V ends up 6 bases short and J 7 bases short, with an unmatched junction base count of 14. The CDR3 runs 16 amino acids, cysteine and phenylalanine included. Here the CDR3 DNA is all that survives: 48 bases in frame from base 1. This sample's time point label indicates: baseline before first vaccination. Samples from vaccinated people were obtained from the UK trials COV001 and COV002, which included a single-blind randomized controlled phase 2/3 trial of AZD1222 (ChAdOx1 nCoV-19) in healthy adults. For TCRbeta chain sequencing, PBMC samples from trial participants were taken at day 0 and at day 28 after the second dose. The CDR3 regions of human TCRbeta chains were subjected to immunosequencing. As for the authors' bioinformatics: Repertoire TCRs were checked for matches against a reference library of SARS-CoV-2-specific TCRs that had been generated using the MIRA antigen-specificity platform. Breadth was defined as the fraction of unique TCRs that were SARS-CoV-2-associated, and depth was defined as the fraction of total T cells that were SARS-CoV-2-associated. Each spike-specific TCR was assigned to its reactive spike region and to a CD4 or CD8 class using the MIRA data. Log10-transformed breadth and depth values were compared by one-way ANOVA with Sidak's multiple comparisons tests. The immuneACCESS repertoire file appears here via TCRdb, limited to in-frame rearrangements. These files lack a portion of the clones; in checked studies, under half of the deficit traces to unresolved V genes, and the cause of the others is not known. Clonal size and the V and J genes are those of that table, whereas D and trimming came from the DNA. The sample table shows some 62,000 clones, and roughly 70% are seen once. The ten largest clones take up about 14% of the sample.

The chain is assembled from TRBV19 and TRBJ2-1; 8 bases in the junction line up with TRBD2. The receptor's source is an adult in good health. The specimen comprised peripheral blood, sampled on day 0 of AZD1222 vaccination. The CDR3 reads as follows: CASRLLTRGARNEQFF. The DNA is TGTGCCAGTAGGCTATTGACGCGGGGGGCGAGGAATGAGCAGTTCTTC.